Below are 5 T cell receptor beta chains sequenced from a single sample in a study of cytomegalovirus exposure and HLA in healthy donors. The PCR was carried out with 60 Vbeta primers and 13 Jbeta primers. Libraries were prepared by immunoSEQ multiplex PCR; TCRdb keeps only in-frame clonotypes and omits some of them. In the table there are about 150,000 clones, around 80% of which are singletons. Material for sequencing was PBMCs. The receptors derive from a man aged 30 to 39 in good health and CMV-seropositive.

The rearrangement joins TRBV4-1 to TRBJ1-2; 7 bases fit TRBD1. In germline, CDR1 is MGHRA, CDR2 YSYEKL. V was pared by 7 bases and J by 2 bases, with 10 bases of the junction left unmatched. The CDR3 runs to 15 residues. CDR3 protein: CASTNLGRGNYGYTF. For the CDR3, the DNA is TGCGCCAGCACCAACCTTGGCAGGGGGAACTATGGCTACACCTTC.

J is TRBJ1-1 and V is TRBV4-2, with 8 nucleotides matching TRBD1. The junction had 7 bases not matched to a gene; V was cut back by 3 bases and J by 10 bases. This CDR3 is 13 amino acids long. Germline V gene data show CDR1 as LGHNA and CDR2 as YNFKEQ. As DNA, the CDR3 is TGTGCCAGCAGCCATGACGGACAGGGAGGAGCTTTCTTT. Its protein product is CASSHDGQGGAFF.

This clone was observed a handful of times. This chain joins TRBV4-2 and TRBJ2-5; 11 nucleotides agree with TRBD2. CDR1 and CDR2 (germline): LGHNA, YNFKEQ. With V trimmed by 3 bases and J by 3 bases, 24 bases remained unmatched. CDR3 size: 22 residues. CDR3 region: CASSQRVLAGVSRNRGEETQYF. The DNA of the CDR3 is TGTGCCAGCAGCCAGCGGGTACTAGCGGGAGTCTCGAGAAACAGGGGTGAAGAGACCCAGTACTTC.

The genes are TRBV13 and TRBJ2-1, with 14 bases fitting TRBD2. V lost 4 bases to trimming and J lost 5 bases; unmatched junction nucleotides: 4. Germline V gene sequence: CDR1 PRHDT, CDR2 FYEKMQ (reference sequence). The CDR3 extends over 16 amino acids. CDR3 residues: CASSWGTSGGNNEQFF. The CDR3 coding sequence is TGTGCCAGCAGCTGGGGGACTAGCGGGGGTAACAATGAGCAGTTCTTC. The whole variable domain, remainder taken from reference TRBV13 and TRBJ2-1, is AAGVIQSPRHLIKEKRETATLKCYPIPRHDTVYWYQQGPGQDPQFLISFYEKMQSDKGSIPDRFSAQQFSDYHSELNMSSLELGDSALYFCASSWGTSGGNNEQFFGPGTRLTVL.

The rearrangement links TRBV5-1 to TRBJ2-7; the match to TRBD1 covers 9 bases. There are 15 residues in the CDR3. Germline loops: CDR1 SGHRS, CDR2 YFSETQ. Unmatched junction bases numbered 5, after V lost 2 bases and J lost 2 bases. CDR3 residues: CASSFTGQGTYEQYF. In DNA form, the CDR3 reads TGCGCCAGCAGCTTTACGGGACAGGGCACCTACGAGCAGTACTTC.